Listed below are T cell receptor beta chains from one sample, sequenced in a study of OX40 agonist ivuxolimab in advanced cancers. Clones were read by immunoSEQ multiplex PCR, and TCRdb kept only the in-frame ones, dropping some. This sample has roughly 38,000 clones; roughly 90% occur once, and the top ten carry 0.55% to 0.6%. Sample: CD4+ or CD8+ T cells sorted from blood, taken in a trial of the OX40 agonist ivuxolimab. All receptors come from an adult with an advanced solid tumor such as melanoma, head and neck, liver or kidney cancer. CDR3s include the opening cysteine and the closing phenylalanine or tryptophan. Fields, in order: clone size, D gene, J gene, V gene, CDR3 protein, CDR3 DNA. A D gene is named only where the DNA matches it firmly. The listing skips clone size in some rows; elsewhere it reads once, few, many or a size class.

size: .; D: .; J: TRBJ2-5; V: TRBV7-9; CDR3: CASSSGRGQETQYF; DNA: TGTGCCAGCAGCTCAGGGCGGGGCCAAGAGACCCAGTACTTC
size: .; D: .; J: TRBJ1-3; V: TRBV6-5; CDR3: CASSPDSENTIYF; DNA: TGTGCCAGCAGTCCGGACAGCGAGAACACCATATATTTT
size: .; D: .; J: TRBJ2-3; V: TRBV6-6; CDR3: CASSPPSHTQYF; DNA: TGTGCCAGCAGTCCCCCGTCCCATACGCAGTATTTT
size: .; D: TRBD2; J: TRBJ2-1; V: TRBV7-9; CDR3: CASSLWQGSGSTYNEQFF; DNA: TGTGCCAGCAGCTTATGGCAGGGTAGCGGGTCAACTTACAATGAGCAGTTCTTC
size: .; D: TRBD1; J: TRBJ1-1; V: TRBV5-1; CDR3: CASSLGYRGPEAFF; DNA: TGCGCCAGCAGCTTGGGGTACAGGGGGCCTGAAGCTTTCTTT
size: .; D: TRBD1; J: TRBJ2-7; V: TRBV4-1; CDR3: CASSQDGYRGQEYF; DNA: TGCGCCAGCAGCCAAGATGGGTACAGGGGGCAAGAGTACTTC
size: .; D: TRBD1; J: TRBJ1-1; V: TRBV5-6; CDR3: CASSLIRDRDRVFF; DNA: TGTGCCAGCAGCTTGATTAGGGACAGGGACCGTGTTTTCTTT
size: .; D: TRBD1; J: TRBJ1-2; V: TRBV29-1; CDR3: CSVEGQVGAGYTF; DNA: TGCAGCGTTGAGGGACAGGTGGGGGCGGGCTACACCTTC
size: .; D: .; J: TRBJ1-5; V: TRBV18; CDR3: CASSPVGSQVGNQPQHF; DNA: TGTGCCAGCTCACCCGTGGGGTCCCAGGTAGGGAATCAGCCCCAGCATTTT
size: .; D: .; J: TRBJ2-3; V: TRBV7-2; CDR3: CASSLAGADTQYF; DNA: TGTGCCAGCAGCTTAGCGGGGGCAGATACGCAGTATTTT
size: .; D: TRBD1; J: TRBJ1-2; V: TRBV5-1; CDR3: CASSTQQGEYGYTF; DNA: TGCGCCAGCAGCACACAACAGGGGGAATATGGCTACACCTTC
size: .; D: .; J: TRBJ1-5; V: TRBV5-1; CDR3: CASSSGPHEPQHF; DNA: TGCGCCAGCAGCTCCGGTCCGCACGAGCCCCAGCATTTT
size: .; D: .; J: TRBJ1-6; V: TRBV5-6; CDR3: CASSDGDFGSPLHF; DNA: TGTGCCAGCAGCGACGGGGACTTTGGTTCACCCCTCCACTTT
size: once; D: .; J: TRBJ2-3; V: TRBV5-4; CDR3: CASSNPGGPTDTQYF; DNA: TGTGCCAGCAGCAACCCCGGGGGGCCGACAGATACGCAGTATTTT
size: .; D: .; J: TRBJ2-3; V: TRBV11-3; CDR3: CASSLDGRTTDTQYF; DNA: TGTGCCAGCAGCTTAGATGGCAGAACCACAGATACGCAGTATTTT
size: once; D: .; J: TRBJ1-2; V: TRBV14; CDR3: CASSQSTHGQGYTF; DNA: TGTGCCAGCAGCCAATCCACCCACGGTCAGGGCTACACCTTC
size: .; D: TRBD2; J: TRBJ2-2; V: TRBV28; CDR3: CASSATSGGEYTGELFF; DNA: TGTGCCAGCAGTGCGACTAGCGGGGGGGAGTACACCGGGGAGCTGTTTTTT
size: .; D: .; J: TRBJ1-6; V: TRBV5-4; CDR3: CASSLGQGFNSPLHF; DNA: TGTGCCAGCAGCTTGGGGCAGGGGTTCAATTCACCCCTCCACTTT
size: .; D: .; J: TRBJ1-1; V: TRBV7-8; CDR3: CASSPTNLEAFF; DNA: TGTGCCAGCAGCCCGACAAACCTTGAAGCTTTCTTT
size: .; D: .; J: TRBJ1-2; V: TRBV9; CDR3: CASSVVGMGGYTF; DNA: TGTGCCAGCAGCGTAGTGGGTATGGGAGGCTACACCTTC
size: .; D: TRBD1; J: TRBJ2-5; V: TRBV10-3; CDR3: CAISDGQGRETQYF; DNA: TGTGCCATCAGTGACGGACAGGGCCGTGAGACCCAGTACTTC
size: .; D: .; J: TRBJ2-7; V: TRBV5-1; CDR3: CASSLAGNPPYEQYF; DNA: TGCGCCAGCAGCTTGGCCGGGAATCCCCCCTACGAGCAGTACTTC
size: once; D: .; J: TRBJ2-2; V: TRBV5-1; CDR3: CASSLDRESGELFF; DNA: TGCGCCAGCAGCTTGGACAGGGAATCCGGGGAGCTGTTTTTT
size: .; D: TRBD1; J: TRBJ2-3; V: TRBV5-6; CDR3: CASSFGQGTQYF; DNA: TGTGCCAGCAGCTTTGGACAGGGGACGCAGTATTTT
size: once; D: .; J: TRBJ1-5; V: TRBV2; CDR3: CASSEAWGSGNQPQHF; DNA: TGTGCCAGCAGTGAAGCTTGGGGTTCTGGGAATCAGCCCCAGCATTTT
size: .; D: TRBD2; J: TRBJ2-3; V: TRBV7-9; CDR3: CASSFELAGFSDTQYF; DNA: TGTGCCAGCAGCTTCGAACTAGCGGGCTTCTCAGATACGCAGTATTTT
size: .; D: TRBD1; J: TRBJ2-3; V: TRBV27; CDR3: CASSLLDREYTQYF; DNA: TGTGCCAGCAGTTTATTGGACAGGGAGTATACGCAGTATTTT
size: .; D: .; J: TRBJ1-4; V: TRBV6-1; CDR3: CASRPGATNEKLFF; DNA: TGTGCCAGCAGGCCTGGAGCAACTAATGAAAAACTGTTTTTT
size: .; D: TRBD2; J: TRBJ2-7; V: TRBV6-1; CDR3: CASTLEEWGGYEQYF; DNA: TGTGCCAGTACCCTCGAGGAGTGGGGGGGCTACGAGCAGTACTTC
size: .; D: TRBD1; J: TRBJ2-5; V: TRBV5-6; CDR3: CASSLAGTGGETQYF; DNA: TGTGCCAGCAGCTTGGCCGGGACAGGGGGCGAGACCCAGTACTTC
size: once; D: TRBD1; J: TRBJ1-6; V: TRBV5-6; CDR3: CASSSTGGSFSPLHF; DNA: TGTGCCAGCAGCTCGACAGGGGGCTCTTTTTCACCCCTCCACTTT
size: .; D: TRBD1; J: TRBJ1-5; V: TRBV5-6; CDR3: CASSGQGNGQPQHF; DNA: TGTGCCAGCAGCGGACAGGGGAATGGCCAGCCCCAGCATTTT
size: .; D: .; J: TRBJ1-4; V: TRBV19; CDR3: CASSMDRTEKLFF; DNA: TGTGCCAGTAGTATGGACCGGACTGAAAAACTGTTTTTT
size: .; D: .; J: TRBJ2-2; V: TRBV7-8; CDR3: CASEGGTNTGELFF; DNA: TGTGCCAGCGAAGGGGGGACGAACACCGGGGAGCTGTTTTTT
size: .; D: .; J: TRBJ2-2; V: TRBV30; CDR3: CAWKPSNTGELFF; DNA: TGTGCCTGGAAACCCTCGAACACCGGGGAGCTGTTTTTT
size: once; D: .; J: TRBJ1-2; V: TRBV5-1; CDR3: CASSLGQGGGYTF; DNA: TGCGCCAGCAGCTTGGGGCAGGGCGGCGGCTACACCTTC
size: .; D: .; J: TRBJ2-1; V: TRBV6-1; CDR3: CASSEARSFPYNEQFF; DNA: TGTGCCAGCAGTGAAGCACGGTCGTTCCCCTACAATGAGCAGTTCTTC
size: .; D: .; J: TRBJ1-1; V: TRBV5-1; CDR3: CASSVQGYRTEAFF; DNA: TGCGCCAGCAGCGTCCAGGGGTATCGCACTGAAGCTTTCTTT
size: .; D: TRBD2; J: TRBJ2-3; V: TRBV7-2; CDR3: CAGAQRGLTDTQYF; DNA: TGTGCCGGGGCCCAGCGGGGGCTCACAGATACGCAGTATTTT
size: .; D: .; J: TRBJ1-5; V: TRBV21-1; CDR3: CASSKPLLKGQVDSNQPQHF; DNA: TGTGCCAGCAGCAAACCCCTCCTTAAGGGACAGGTTGATAGCAATCAGCCCCAGCATTTT
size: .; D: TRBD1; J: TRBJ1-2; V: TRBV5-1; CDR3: CASSPRTGGDYGYTF; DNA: TGCGCCAGCAGCCCAAGGACAGGGGGCGACTATGGCTACACCTTC
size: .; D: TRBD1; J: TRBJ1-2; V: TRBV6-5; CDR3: CASSFGQGYYGYTF; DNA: TGTGCCAGCAGCTTTGGACAGGGTTACTATGGCTACACCTTC
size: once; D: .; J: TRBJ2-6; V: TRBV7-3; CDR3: CASSSQGAGANVLTF; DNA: TGTGCCAGCAGCTCTCAGGGTGCTGGGGCCAACGTCCTGACTTTC
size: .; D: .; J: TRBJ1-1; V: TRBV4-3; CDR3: CASSQEPGSSAFF; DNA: TGCGCCAGCAGCCAAGAACCGGGGAGCTCAGCTTTCTTT
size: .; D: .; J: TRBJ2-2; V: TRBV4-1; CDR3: CASSQDVPGFIAGELFF; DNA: TGCGCCAGCAGCCAAGATGTGCCGGGGTTTATTGCCGGGGAGCTGTTTTTT